Presented here are 22 T cell receptor beta chains from one specimen sequenced in a study of vaccination and CD4 T cells after COVID-19. At the Johns Hopkins FTIC core, DNA taken from cultured CD4+ T cells was sequenced by way of the Oncomine TCR Beta short-read assay. From the PCR reads, TCRdb called clonotypes with MiXCR, one entry per CDR3 protein. The sample lists some 14,000 distinct CDR3 sequences; approximately 48% were seen once. Their cognate antigens are unknown. The treatment denotes: approximately 9-day PBMC culture with coronavirus spike peptide pools or control peptides (ViraFEST assay). Sample: CD4+ T cells from blood, cultured in vitro. The receptor source for this set is a human donor who had recovered from COVID-19.

The rearrangement joins TRBV6-2 or TRBV6-3 to TRBJ2-7, with TRBD1 identical over 7 bases. Looked up from germline, CDR1 is MNHEY and CDR2 is SVGEGT. This CDR3 spans 15 amino acids. V trimming: 2 bases; J trimming: 2 bases; junction bases outside the gene matches: 6. The CDR3 sequence: CASSYGRQGTYEQYF. Here the CDR3 DNA reads TGTGCCAGCAGTTACGGGCGACAGGGCACCTACGAGCAGTACTTC.

The V gene is TRBV2, the J gene TRBJ1-1; D perhaps matches TRBD1 (5 bases). V was cut by 7 bases and J by 8 bases, with 14 bases left in between. CDR1 is SNHLY and CDR2 is FYNNEI in the germline V gene. This CDR3 region has 12 residues. The CDR3 reads CASTNPSGEAFF. CDR3 bases: TGTGCCAGCACAAATCCTTCAGGGGAAGCTTTCTTT.

This clonotype was seen more than once but under ten times. The chain carries TRBV20-1 and TRBJ2-3, with 9 bases lining up with TRBD1. The V gene's germline CDR1 is DFQATT and CDR2 SNEGSKA (reference sequence). The CDR3 runs 17 residues. With V trimmed by 8 bases and J by 2 bases, 17 bases remained unmatched. The CDR3 nucleotides are TGCAGTCCCCGGGGACAGGGTACAAACACAATCACAGATACGCAGTATTTT. Translation: CSPRGQGTNTITDTQYF.

CDR3 DNA sequence: TGTGCCACCAGTGCCCTGACCCACTCTGGGGCCAACGTCCTGACTTTC. It specifies CATSALTHSGANVLTF. The chain links TRBV24-1 to TRBJ2-6, with D uncertain. Germline V lookup: CDR1 KGHDR, CDR2 SFDVKD. CDR3 length equals 16 residues. V shed 5 bases and J shed 0 bases, with 10 bases lying between them.

Relative to its sample, this clonotype is medium-sized (0.01 to 0.1%). The chain has TRBV6-5 and TRBJ1-1, with D possibly being TRBD1 (5 bases). The CDR3 has 15 amino acids. V gave up 1 base and J gave up 1 base, with 10 bases separating them. Germline-derived CDR1 and CDR2 are MNHEY and SVGAGI. The CDR3 reads CASSYLQARNTEAFF. CDR3 DNA sequence: TGTGCCAGCAGTTACTTACAGGCCCGGAACACTGAAGCTTTCTTT.

Worth noting for this clonotype: One junction end does not reproduce the germline sequence, and a read error may be involved. CDR3 sequence: CASSSQYNTGELSF. The CDR3 bases are TGTGCCAGCAGCTCTCAATATAACACCGGGGAGCTGTCTTTT. This chain joins TRBV7-2 and TRBJ2-2; D may be TRBD2 (5 bases). Germline CDR1 and CDR2: SGHTA and FQGNSA. The CDR3 has 14 amino acids.

The rearrangement links TRBV7-2 to TRBJ2-1, with TRBD2 matching 8 bases. The V gene's germline CDR1 is SGHTA and CDR2 FQGNSA. V lost 3 bases and J lost 10; bases outside the gene matches: 8. CDR3 size: 14 residues. The CDR3 here is CASSLRSGGGEQFF. CDR3 nucleotides: TGTGCCAGCAGCTTGAGAAGCGGGGGTGGCGAGCAGTTCTTC.

The CDR3 here is CATVNRGHNNEQFF. The CDR3 region has the DNA TGTGCCACCGTAAACAGGGGGCACAACAATGAGCAGTTCTTC. J is TRBJ2-1 and V is TRBV6-2 or TRBV6-3, with TRBD1 matching over 9 bases. The length of the CDR3 is 14 residues. Germline V lookup: CDR1 MNHEY, CDR2 SVGEGT. After removal of 10 bases from V and 5 bases from J, the junction contained 9 bases not matched to a gene.

This clonotype qualifies as medium-sized (0.01 to 0.1%). J is TRBJ1-5 and V is TRBV25-1; tentative D call: TRBD1 (5 bases). Germline CDR1 MGHDK, CDR2 SYGVNS. Deletions cut 6 bases from V and 7 bases from J, with 16 bases between. This CDR3 has 14 residues. As DNA, the CDR3 is TGTGCCAGCAGCTCCGGGGGAGGGCGACAGCCCCAGCATTTT. Its protein is CASSSGGGRQPQHF.

The chain has TRBV7-8 and TRBJ2-2; perhaps TRBD2 as D (5 bases). CDR1 and CDR2 (germline): SGHVS, FQNEAQ. V dropped 1 base and J dropped 5 bases, with 14 bases sitting between them. CDR3 length: 16 residues. The CDR3 spells CASSLVVAPRTGELFF. CDR3 coding DNA: TGTGCCAGCAGCTTAGTCGTAGCGCCGAGGACCGGGGAGCTGTTTTTT.

The chain uses TRBV28 and TRBJ2-3, with D unresolved. Trimming removed 2 bases at V and 2 bases at J, with 11 bases between. This CDR3 has 15 amino acids. Germline-derived CDR1 and CDR2 are MDHEN and SYDVKM. CDR3 nucleotides: TGTGCCAGCAGTTTAGAACTCGGTTACACAGATACGCAGTATTTT. As protein: CASSLELGYTDTQYF.

The CDR3 nucleotides are TGTGCCAGTAGTATAACCAGACTGGGGGCCTACGAGCAGTACTTC. The encoded protein is CASSITRLGAYEQYF. The chain employs TRBV19 and TRBJ2-7; D assignment may be TRBD1 or TRBD2 (5 bases each). Germline V gives CDR1 LNHDA, CDR2 SQIVND (reference sequence). The V and J ends lost 2 bases and 2 bases respectively, with 13 bases between them. CDR3 length equals 15 residues.

This clonotype was observed a handful of times. The chain couples TRBV2 to TRBJ1-5, with D hard to call. The length of the CDR3 is 13 residues. Trimming took 4 bases from V and 1 from J, leaving 5 bases between them. The germline V gene has CDR1 SNHLY and CDR2 FYNNEI. The CDR3 DNA sequence: TGTGCCAGCAGTGGAGAAAGCAATCAGCCCCAGCATTTT. Amino acids: CASSGESNQPQHF. Looking up the rest from reference TRBV2 and TRBJ1-5 gives the full variable domain: EPEVTQTPSHQVTQMGQEVILRCVPISNHLYFYWYRQILGQKVEFLVSFYNNEISEKSEIFDDQFSVERPDGSNFTLKIRSTKLEDSAMYFCASSGESNQPQHFGDGTRLSIL.

This clonotype was seen a few times. The chain recombines TRBV6-1 with TRBJ2-7; 7 nucleotides line up with TRBD2. CDR3 length: 16 residues. After removal of 5 bases from V and 1 base from J, the junction contained 11 bases not matched to a gene. Germline CDR1 is MNHNS and CDR2 is SASEGT. CDR3 loop: CASSLTAGVGSYEQYF. The CDR3, as DNA: TGTGCCAGCAGTCTTACGGCGGGAGTCGGGTCCTACGAGCAGTACTTC.

The chain is built from TRBV7-8 and TRBJ2-4; D is possibly TRBD1 or TRBD2 (6 bases each). The V and J ends lost 1 base and 1 base respectively, with 14 bases between them. This CDR3 contains 17 residues. The germline V gene has CDR1 SGHVS and CDR2 FQNEAQ. In nucleotides, the CDR3 is TGTGCCAGCAGCTTAGAGGCCGGGGGCTTTGCCAAAAACATTCAGTACTTC. It is translated as CASSLEAGGFAKNIQYF.

The chain is built from TRBV24-1 and TRBJ2-5; no definite D call. The CDR3 has 16 residues. From germline, CDR1 is KGHDR and CDR2 SFDVKD. V was cut by 6 bases and J by 6 bases, with 22 bases left in between. The CDR3 region has the DNA TGTGCCACCAGTCCTATCCGACGTCTACCGAGGAAGACCCAGTACTTC. It specifies CATSPIRRLPRKTQYF.

The V call is TRBV20-1, the J call TRBJ1-2; possibly TRBD1 for D (6 bases). Germline-derived CDR1 and CDR2 are DFQATT and SNEGSKA (reference sequence). The CDR3 is 15 residues long. V lost 0 bases, J lost 5 bases, and 16 bases lay in between. DNA of the CDR3: TGCAGTGCTAGAGATCCCAATAAACAGGGTTATGGCTACACCTTC. Translated, it gives CSARDPNKQGYGYTF.

In its sample, this clonotype is medium-sized. The chain recombines TRBV7-6 with TRBJ2-1; weak D call: TRBD1 (5 bases). V lost 3 bases to trimming and J lost 2 bases, with 11 bases between them. The CDR3 spans 15 residues. CDR1 is SGHVS and CDR2 is FNYEAQ in the germline V gene. In DNA form, the CDR3 reads TGTGCCAGCAGCTTCGTCACAGGTCCCTACAATGAGCAGTTCTTC. Its protein product is CASSFVTGPYNEQFF.

This clonotype was counted a single time. V and J are TRBV7-6 and TRBJ2-3; TRBD1 might be the D (9 bases). The V gene's germline CDR1 is SGHVS and CDR2 FNYEAQ. V was trimmed by 6 bases and J by 6 bases, leaving 19 bases between them. The CDR3 runs to 15 residues. CDR3 amino acids: CASSSGTGRFDTQYF. The CDR3 bases are TGTGCCAGCAGTAGCGGGACAGGGAGGTTCGATACGCAGTATTTT.

This clonotype is deemed medium-sized. The chain employs TRBV20-1 and TRBJ2-2; TRBD1 matches 7 bases. The J segment lost 6 bases and the V segment lost 6 bases, leaving 7 bases of the junction unmatched. This CDR3 region has 13 residues. CDR1 is DFQATT and CDR2 is SNEGSKA in the germline V gene (reference sequence). This CDR3 is CSARDREAGELFF. CDR3 nucleotide sequence: TGCAGTGCACGGGACAGAGAGGCCGGGGAGCTGTTTTTT.

The rearrangement uses TRBV6-1 and TRBJ1-2, with D unclear. Trimming took off 6 bases at V and 7 bases at J, with 6 bases between the two ends. Per the germline V gene, CDR1 is MNHNS and CDR2 is SASEGT. The CDR3 covers 10 residues. The CDR3 loop is CASRWGGYTF. CDR3 in DNA: TGTGCCAGCAGGTGGGGTGGCTACACCTTC.

The genes are TRBV6-1 and TRBJ2-7; 7 nucleotides line up with TRBD2. With V trimmed by 6 bases and J by 1 base, 12 bases remained unmatched. The CDR3 runs to 16 residues. The germline V gene has CDR1 MNHNS and CDR2 SASEGT. CDR3 sequence reads: CASSRVRASGSYEQYF. In DNA form, the CDR3 reads TGTGCCAGCAGCCGTGTGCGGGCTAGCGGTTCCTACGAGCAGTACTTC.